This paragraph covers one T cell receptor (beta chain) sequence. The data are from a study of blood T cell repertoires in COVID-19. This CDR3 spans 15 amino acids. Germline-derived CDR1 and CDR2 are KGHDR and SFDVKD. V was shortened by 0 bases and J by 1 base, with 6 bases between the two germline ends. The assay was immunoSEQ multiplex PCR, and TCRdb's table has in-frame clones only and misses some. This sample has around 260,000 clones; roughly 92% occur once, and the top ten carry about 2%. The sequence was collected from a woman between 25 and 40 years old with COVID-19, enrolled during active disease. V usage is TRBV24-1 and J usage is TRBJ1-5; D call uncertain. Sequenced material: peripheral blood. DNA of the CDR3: TGTGCCACCAGTGATTTGGCAGGCAGCAATCAGCCCCAGCATTTT. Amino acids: CATSDLAGSNQPQHF.